The rows below give T cell receptor beta chains drawn from one sample of a study of blood T cell repertoires in COVID-19. Sequencing was performed with immunoSEQ multiplex PCR; in TCRdb, only in-frame clones are kept and a portion is missing. The table shows 400,000 to 450,000 clones, with 70% to 90% occurring only once. Sequencing was performed on peripheral blood. Receptors were obtained from a woman in her forties or fifties with COVID-19, enrolled during active disease. Each CDR3 is given with its conserved first and last residue. D genes are given only for firm matches. Only some rows state a clone size, as once, few, many or a class for expanded clones.

size: NA
J: TRBJ1-6
V: TRBV6-1
D: NA
DNA: TGTGCCAGCAGTGAACCCAGGGTTTCCCATTCGATGAGCTCCTATAATTCACCCCTCCACTTT
CDR3: CASSEPRVSHSMSSYNSPLHF

size: few
J: TRBJ2-2
V: TRBV19
D: NA
DNA: TGTGCCAGTACCGATCGAGGGATTCGGGGCACCGGGGAGCTGTTTTTT
CDR3: CASTDRGIRGTGELFF

size: NA
J: TRBJ2-7
V: TRBV10-2
D: TRBD2
DNA: TGCGCCAGCGGGGGGGTCACAGGAGCCTACGAGCAGTACTTC
CDR3: CASGGVTGAYEQYF

size: once
J: TRBJ1-2
V: TRBV4-1
D: NA
DNA: TGCGCCAGCAGCCAAGATTATGACAGCCTTAACTATGGCTACACCTTC
CDR3: CASSQDYDSLNYGYTF

size: NA
J: TRBJ2-3
V: TRBV5-1
D: TRBD2
DNA: TGCGCCAGCAGCTTATTTGCGGGGGAGGTGACAGATACGCAGTATTTT
CDR3: CASSLFAGEVTDTQYF

size: NA
J: TRBJ1-5
V: TRBV4-1
D: TRBD1
DNA: TGCGCCAGCAGCCAAGTAGGACAGGGAACTCAGCCCCAGCATTTT
CDR3: CASSQVGQGTQPQHF

size: NA
J: TRBJ1-2
V: TRBV27
D: TRBD1
DNA: TGTGCCAGCAGTTCAAAAATACAGGGGCTCCCCCTCTATGGCTACACCTTC
CDR3: CASSSKIQGLPLYGYTF

size: NA
J: TRBJ1-4
V: TRBV6-2/TRBV6-3
D: NA
DNA: TGTGCCAGCAGTTACTCGACAGGTCCTTGGGAGGAAAAACTGTTTTTT
CDR3: CASSYSTGPWEEKLFF

size: NA
J: TRBJ1-6
V: TRBV19
D: NA
DNA: TGTGCCAGTAGCGTCGGGTACGGGGGTGTAGGATCACCCCTCCACTTT
CDR3: CASSVGYGGVGSPLHF

size: NA
J: TRBJ2-7
V: TRBV6-5
D: NA
DNA: TGTGCCAGCAGCCCAGCCGTGGAGGTTTGCGAGCAGTACTTC
CDR3: CASSPAVEVCEQYF

size: NA
J: TRBJ2-5
V: TRBV30
D: NA
DNA: TGTGCCTGGGCAACAGGGCAAGAGACCCAGTACTTC
CDR3: CAWATGQETQYF

size: NA
J: TRBJ2-7
V: TRBV18
D: TRBD1
DNA: TGTGCCAGCTCACCGGACAGGGGGCACGAGCAGTACTTC
CDR3: CASSPDRGHEQYF

size: once
J: TRBJ1-1
V: TRBV11-2
D: NA
DNA: TGTGCCAGCAGTCAATTGAACACTGAAGCTTTCTTT
CDR3: CASSQLNTEAFF

size: NA
J: TRBJ1-2
V: TRBV2
D: TRBD1
DNA: TGTGCCAGCAGCGAAACAGGGGGCTATGGCTACACCTTC
CDR3: CASSETGGYGYTF

size: NA
J: TRBJ1-2
V: TRBV7-9
D: NA
DNA: TGTGCCAGCAGCTTAGGAGGCGGGCGCGGCTACACCTTC
CDR3: CASSLGGGRGYTF

size: NA
J: TRBJ2-7
V: TRBV3-1/TRBV3-2
D: NA
DNA: TGTGCCAGCAGCCAAGCGGTCTCCTACGAGCAGTACTTC
CDR3: CASSQAVSYEQYF

size: NA
J: TRBJ1-5
V: TRBV7-3
D: NA
DNA: TGTGCCAGCAGCTTCACTAGGTCCTATAGCAATCAGCCCCAGCATTTT
CDR3: CASSFTRSYSNQPQHF

size: NA
J: TRBJ2-2
V: TRBV3-1/TRBV3-2
D: TRBD1
DNA: TGTGCCAGCAGCCAAATAATTAGTAGGCACAGGGGGCTCACCGGGGAGCTGTTTTTT
CDR3: CASSQIISRHRGLTGELFF

size: NA
J: TRBJ1-4
V: TRBV6-5
D: TRBD1
DNA: TGTGCCAGCAGCAGGACAGGGGGCAGTGAAAAACTGTTTTTT
CDR3: CASSRTGGSEKLFF

size: NA
J: TRBJ2-2
V: TRBV7-9
D: NA
DNA: TGTGCCAGCAGCCTACTAGTATCCCCCACCGGGGAGCTGTTTTTT
CDR3: CASSLLVSPTGELFF

size: NA
J: TRBJ1-4
V: TRBV5-1
D: NA
DNA: TGCGCCAGCAGAACAGGTTCAACTAATGAAAAACTGTTTTTT
CDR3: CASRTGSTNEKLFF

size: NA
J: TRBJ1-1
V: TRBV12-3/TRBV12-4
D: NA
DNA: TGTGCCAGCCTAGGTGGAGGTGAAGCTTTCTTT
CDR3: CASLGGGEAFF

size: once
J: TRBJ2-3
V: TRBV7-2
D: TRBD2
DNA: TGTGCCAGCAGCCAACACGCCCCGAGCGGGGGGGCCTGGACAGATACGCAGTATTTT
CDR3: CASSQHAPSGGAWTDTQYF

size: NA
J: TRBJ1-2
V: TRBV28
D: NA
DNA: TGTGCCAGCACCCCTGGTGGGGCCTATGGCTACACCTTC
CDR3: CASTPGGAYGYTF

size: NA
J: TRBJ2-2
V: TRBV27
D: TRBD2
DNA: TGTGCCAGCAGCCCGGGGGGGCCAAGCGGGGAGCTGTTTTTT
CDR3: CASSPGGPSGELFF

size: NA
J: TRBJ1-6
V: TRBV5-1
D: NA
DNA: TGCGCCAGCAGCCCCGCCGCGCAGGCGTTAGATTCACCCCTCCACTTT
CDR3: CASSPAAQALDSPLHF

size: NA
J: TRBJ1-5
V: TRBV18
D: TRBD1
DNA: TGTGCCAGCTCACCGGGACAGGGAGCCCTCGGTCAGCCCCAGCATTTT
CDR3: CASSPGQGALGQPQHF

size: NA
J: TRBJ2-4
V: TRBV29-1
D: TRBD1
DNA: TGCAGCGCCACAGGGGGAATGTGGAAAAAAGCCAAAAACATTCAGTACTTC
CDR3: CSATGGMWKKAKNIQYF

size: few
J: TRBJ1-5
V: TRBV4-2
D: NA
DNA: TGTGCCAGCAGCCAAGGGGGTGGCGGGGGGCGAAATCAGCCCCAGCATTTT
CDR3: CASSQGGGGGRNQPQHF

size: NA
J: TRBJ2-3
V: TRBV7-3
D: NA
DNA: TGTGCCAGCAGCTCCTCTCAGGGGTTTGGCACAGATACGCAGTATTTT
CDR3: CASSSSQGFGTDTQYF

size: NA
J: TRBJ2-7
V: TRBV27
D: TRBD1
DNA: TGTGCCAGCCTAAGGTCCGGGACAGCAGACACCTACGAGCAGTACTTC
CDR3: CASLRSGTADTYEQYF

size: NA
J: TRBJ2-2
V: TRBV10-1
D: NA
DNA: TGCGCCAGCAGTCCGGGACATACGAACACCGGGGAGCTGTTTTTT
CDR3: CASSPGHTNTGELFF

size: NA
J: TRBJ2-5
V: TRBV6-5
D: TRBD2
DNA: TGTGCCAGCAGTACCCCGAAGCGGGGAGAGACCCAGTACTTC
CDR3: CASSTPKRGETQYF

size: NA
J: TRBJ1-2
V: TRBV4-1
D: TRBD1
DNA: TGCGCCAGCAGCCAAGATTCCCGACAGGGCGACTATGGCTACACCTTC
CDR3: CASSQDSRQGDYGYTF

size: NA
J: TRBJ1-1
V: TRBV3-1/TRBV3-2
D: NA
DNA: TGTGCCAGCAGCCTGCGACCCACCATACAGGGCCCTGAAGCTTTCTTT
CDR3: CASSLRPTIQGPEAFF

size: NA
J: TRBJ2-7
V: TRBV19
D: NA
DNA: TGTGCCACATCAAAAACTACAGGACTAAGAACCTACGAGCAGTACTTC
CDR3: CATSKTTGLRTYEQYF

size: NA
J: TRBJ1-1
V: TRBV2
D: NA
DNA: TGTGCCAGCAGTGAAGCGAGACGGGTGGAAGCTTTCTTT
CDR3: CASSEARRVEAFF

size: NA
J: TRBJ1-5
V: TRBV19
D: NA
DNA: TGTGCCAGTAGTCCTAGACAGGCTCGGGGGCCCCAGCATTTT
CDR3: CASSPRQARGPQHF

size: once
J: TRBJ1-2
V: TRBV28
D: NA
DNA: TGTGCCAGCAGTTTCCAGGGCTATGGCTACACCTTC
CDR3: CASSFQGYGYTF

size: once
J: TRBJ1-6
V: TRBV27
D: NA
DNA: TGTGCCAGCAGTATGGTACAGGGATCCTATAATTCACCCCTCCACTTT
CDR3: CASSMVQGSYNSPLHF

size: NA
J: TRBJ1-6
V: TRBV18
D: TRBD1
DNA: TGTGCCAGCTCAGTGGACAGGGCTTATGGACCCCTCCACTTT
CDR3: CASSVDRAYGPLHF

size: NA
J: TRBJ2-3
V: TRBV3-1/TRBV3-2
D: TRBD1
DNA: TGTGCCAGCAGCCAAGAGGGGACAGGGGCAGATACGCAGTATTTT
CDR3: CASSQEGTGADTQYF

size: NA
J: TRBJ2-7
V: TRBV6-5
D: NA
DNA: TGTGCCAGCAGTCACAGGGACTACGAGCAGTACTTC
CDR3: CASSHRDYEQYF

size: NA
J: TRBJ2-3
V: TRBV5-8
D: NA
DNA: TGTGCCAGCAGCTTGGCAGGGGCCGGCACAGATACGCAGTATTTT
CDR3: CASSLAGAGTDTQYF

size: NA
J: TRBJ1-4
V: TRBV4-2
D: NA
DNA: TGTGCCAGCAGCCCCGCGGGGGACCGCCTCTGGGAAAAACTGTTTTTT
CDR3: CASSPAGDRLWEKLFF

size: NA
J: TRBJ1-3
V: TRBV7-3
D: NA
DNA: TGTGCCAGCAGCTTCGTTTGGGCGCGTGGGGCAGGAAACACCATATATTTT
CDR3: CASSFVWARGAGNTIYF

size: NA
J: TRBJ2-7
V: TRBV28
D: NA
DNA: TGTGCCAGCAGTTTACGGCAGGGGAACTACGAGCAGTACTTC
CDR3: CASSLRQGNYEQYF

size: NA
J: TRBJ1-2
V: TRBV28
D: TRBD1
DNA: TGTGCCAGCAGTTCTGGACAGGGCAGAGATGGCTACACCTTC
CDR3: CASSSGQGRDGYTF

size: NA
J: TRBJ1-2
V: TRBV5-4
D: TRBD1
DNA: TGTGCCAGCAGCTCGTCCGGGACAGGAGGAGGCTACACCTTC
CDR3: CASSSSGTGGGYTF

size: NA
J: TRBJ1-2
V: TRBV7-9
D: NA
DNA: TGTGCCAGCAGCCCCGTTAATTATGGCTACACCTTC
CDR3: CASSPVNYGYTF

size: once
J: TRBJ1-4
V: TRBV18
D: NA
DNA: TGTGCCAGCTCACTTCGGACAGAGGGGGAAAAACTGTTTTTT
CDR3: CASSLRTEGEKLFF

size: NA
J: TRBJ2-2
V: TRBV7-9
D: NA
DNA: TGTGCCAGCAGCTTGGACGGGGGGCCTACCGGGGAGCTGTTTTTT
CDR3: CASSLDGGPTGELFF

size: NA
J: TRBJ1-2
V: TRBV5-1
D: TRBD1
DNA: TGCGCCAGCAGCCCCGGAGGGACAGGGGATGGCTACACCTTC
CDR3: CASSPGGTGDGYTF

size: few
J: TRBJ1-2
V: TRBV27
D: NA
DNA: TGTGCCAGCAGTGCTACAACAGGAAACTATGGCTACACCTTC
CDR3: CASSATTGNYGYTF

size: NA
J: TRBJ1-5
V: TRBV12-5
D: NA
DNA: TGTGCTAGTGCCTCAGGGCTTTATAGCAATCAGCCCCAGCATTTT
CDR3: CASASGLYSNQPQHF

size: NA
J: TRBJ2-1
V: TRBV5-5
D: NA
DNA: TGTGCCAGCAGCTTGGTCGCGGGGAGGAATGAGCAGTTCTTC
CDR3: CASSLVAGRNEQFF

size: NA
J: TRBJ1-1
V: TRBV7-3
D: TRBD1
DNA: TGTGCCAGCAGCTTAGAGACAGGGGGTGGGGAAGCTTTCTTT
CDR3: CASSLETGGGEAFF

size: NA
J: TRBJ2-6
V: TRBV12-3/TRBV12-4
D: NA
DNA: TGTGCCAGCGGGGAGGCTGGGGCCAACGTCCTGACTTTC
CDR3: CASGEAGANVLTF